A selection of T cell receptor beta chains follows, all from one sample in a study of cytomegalovirus exposure and HLA in healthy donors. Profiled with immunoSEQ multiplex PCR; TCRdb holds only in-frame clones, not every one. The sample has around 150,000 clones; more than 60% are singletons. The sequenced sample was PBMCs. The source of these receptors is a male donor in good health and CMV-seronegative. Both conserved end residues are part of each CDR3. D genes are given only for firm matches. The size of a clone is reported for some rows only, either as once, few or many, or as a class for expanded clones.

clone size: few
D gene: -
J gene: TRBJ1-2
V gene: TRBV4-1
CDR3 protein: CASSQMVGGTYGYTF
CDR3 DNA: TGCGCCAGCAGCCAAATGGTCGGGGGGACCTATGGCTACACCTTC

clone size: -
D gene: -
J gene: TRBJ1-4
V gene: TRBV28
CDR3 protein: CASSFGPGAEKLFF
CDR3 DNA: TGTGCCAGCAGTTTTGGGCCAGGTGCTGAAAAACTGTTTTTT

clone size: -
D gene: TRBD2
J gene: TRBJ2-7
V gene: TRBV30
CDR3 protein: CAWMGGGYEQYF
CDR3 DNA: TGTGCCTGGATGGGCGGGGGCTACGAGCAGTACTTC

clone size: once
D gene: -
J gene: TRBJ2-3
V gene: TRBV5-6
CDR3 protein: CASSLDPSSSTDTQYF
CDR3 DNA: TGTGCCAGCAGCTTGGACCCTAGCTCTAGCACAGATACGCAGTATTTT

clone size: -
D gene: -
J gene: TRBJ1-1
V gene: TRBV6-6
CDR3 protein: CASSSLEVPRAEAFF
CDR3 DNA: TGTGCCAGCAGTTCTCTGGAGGTCCCTAGGGCTGAAGCTTTCTTT

clone size: few
D gene: -
J gene: TRBJ2-3
V gene: TRBV10-3
CDR3 protein: CAISEGVGVGLDTQYF
CDR3 DNA: TGTGCCATCAGTGAGGGGGTGGGAGTTGGGTTAGATACGCAGTATTTT

clone size: -
D gene: -
J gene: TRBJ2-3
V gene: TRBV7-3
CDR3 protein: CASSLGASTDTQYF
CDR3 DNA: TGTGCCAGCAGCTTAGGGGCTAGCACAGATACGCAGTATTTT

clone size: -
D gene: TRBD1
J gene: TRBJ2-7
V gene: TRBV6-6
CDR3 protein: CASSYLGQGYEQYF
CDR3 DNA: TGTGCCAGCAGTTACTTGGGACAGGGCTACGAGCAGTACTTC

clone size: few
D gene: TRBD1
J gene: TRBJ1-1
V gene: TRBV11-3
CDR3 protein: CASSRQGNTEAFF
CDR3 DNA: TGTGCCAGCAGCCGACAGGGGAACACTGAAGCTTTCTTT

clone size: -
D gene: -
J gene: TRBJ1-1
V gene: TRBV11-2
CDR3 protein: CASSSPNTEAFF
CDR3 DNA: TGTGCCAGCAGCTCCCCAAACACTGAAGCTTTCTTT

clone size: -
D gene: TRBD1
J gene: TRBJ2-7
V gene: TRBV27
CDR3 protein: CASSPPGTGSYEQYF
CDR3 DNA: TGTGCCAGCAGTCCGCCTGGGACAGGGTCCTACGAGCAGTACTTC

clone size: few
D gene: -
J gene: TRBJ2-1
V gene: TRBV7-9
CDR3 protein: CASTAYDNEQFF
CDR3 DNA: TGTGCCAGCACCGCCTACGACAATGAGCAGTTCTTC

clone size: few
D gene: -
J gene: TRBJ1-1
V gene: TRBV5-8
CDR3 protein: CASSLSSAFF
CDR3 DNA: TGTGCCAGCAGCTTAAGCTCTGCTTTCTTT

clone size: -
D gene: -
J gene: TRBJ1-2
V gene: TRBV27
CDR3 protein: CASSLKGGEVYGYTF
CDR3 DNA: TGTGCCAGCAGTTTGAAAGGGGGAGAGGTGTATGGCTACACCTTC

clone size: -
D gene: -
J gene: TRBJ2-7
V gene: TRBV18
CDR3 protein: CASSPGQSYEQYF
CDR3 DNA: TGTGCCAGCTCCCCCGGACAGTCGTACGAGCAGTACTTC

clone size: -
D gene: TRBD1
J gene: TRBJ1-2
V gene: TRBV7-8
CDR3 protein: CASSYNRGDYGYTF
CDR3 DNA: TGTGCCAGCAGCTATAACAGGGGGGACTATGGCTACACCTTC

clone size: few
D gene: -
J gene: TRBJ1-6
V gene: TRBV9
CDR3 protein: CASSVAPGVFSPLHF
CDR3 DNA: TGTGCCAGCAGCGTGGCGCCAGGGGTGTTCTCACCCCTCCACTTT

clone size: -
D gene: TRBD1
J gene: TRBJ1-5
V gene: TRBV18
CDR3 protein: CASSLGQGKVQPQHF
CDR3 DNA: TGTGCCAGCTCACTGGGACAGGGGAAGGTTCAGCCCCAGCATTTT

clone size: -
D gene: -
J gene: TRBJ2-2
V gene: TRBV18
CDR3 protein: CASSPAGLANTGELFF
CDR3 DNA: TGTGCCAGCTCACCGGCGGGTCTCGCTAACACCGGGGAGCTGTTTTTT

clone size: -
D gene: -
J gene: TRBJ2-5
V gene: TRBV7-9
CDR3 protein: CASSLAGGLNQETQYF
CDR3 DNA: TGTGCCAGCAGCTTAGCGGGGGGATTGAACCAAGAGACCCAGTACTTC

clone size: few
D gene: TRBD2
J gene: TRBJ2-3
V gene: TRBV4-2
CDR3 protein: CASARGGPRDTQYF
CDR3 DNA: TGTGCCAGCGCACGGGGGGGACCCAGGGATACGCAGTATTTT

clone size: -
D gene: -
J gene: TRBJ2-7
V gene: TRBV5-3
CDR3 protein: CARSLGHMVHEQYF
CDR3 DNA: TGTGCCAGAAGCTTGGGGCACATGGTCCACGAGCAGTACTTC

clone size: -
D gene: -
J gene: TRBJ2-7
V gene: TRBV27
CDR3 protein: CASRATNRYEQYF
CDR3 DNA: TGTGCCAGCAGAGCTACGAATCGGTACGAGCAGTACTTC

clone size: once
D gene: TRBD2
J gene: TRBJ2-2
V gene: TRBV13
CDR3 protein: CASSLRLAGGSGELFF
CDR3 DNA: TGTGCCAGCAGCTTAAGGCTAGCGGGAGGTTCCGGGGAGCTGTTTTTT

clone size: -
D gene: -
J gene: TRBJ2-1
V gene: TRBV5-4
CDR3 protein: CASSLGEMSQQFF
CDR3 DNA: TGTGCCAGCAGCTTGGGGGAGATGAGTCAGCAGTTCTTC

clone size: -
D gene: -
J gene: TRBJ1-1
V gene: TRBV27
CDR3 protein: CASSLFPGDTEAFF
CDR3 DNA: TGTGCCAGCAGTTTATTTCCGGGGGACACTGAAGCTTTCTTT

clone size: -
D gene: TRBD2
J gene: TRBJ2-3
V gene: TRBV11-2
CDR3 protein: CASSRGLAGGRDTQYF
CDR3 DNA: TGTGCCAGCAGCCGGGGACTAGCGGGAGGGAGGGATACGCAGTATTTT

clone size: -
D gene: TRBD1
J gene: TRBJ1-2
V gene: TRBV18
CDR3 protein: CASATSTATGESYGYTF
CDR3 DNA: TGTGCCAGCGCCACATCTACTGCGACAGGGGAATCCTATGGCTACACCTTC

clone size: -
D gene: -
J gene: TRBJ2-2
V gene: TRBV7-2
CDR3 protein: CASSFNRVDGELFF
CDR3 DNA: TGTGCCAGCAGCTTTAACAGGGTGGACGGGGAGCTGTTTTTT

clone size: -
D gene: -
J gene: TRBJ2-5
V gene: TRBV12-5
CDR3 protein: CASGLVLAGRQETQYF
CDR3 DNA: TGTGCTAGTGGTTTGGTACTCGCGGGGAGGCAAGAGACCCAGTACTTC

clone size: -
D gene: -
J gene: TRBJ1-5
V gene: TRBV11-2
CDR3 protein: CASSISQRQPQHF
CDR3 DNA: TGTGCCAGCAGTATTAGCCAGCGGCAGCCCCAGCATTTT